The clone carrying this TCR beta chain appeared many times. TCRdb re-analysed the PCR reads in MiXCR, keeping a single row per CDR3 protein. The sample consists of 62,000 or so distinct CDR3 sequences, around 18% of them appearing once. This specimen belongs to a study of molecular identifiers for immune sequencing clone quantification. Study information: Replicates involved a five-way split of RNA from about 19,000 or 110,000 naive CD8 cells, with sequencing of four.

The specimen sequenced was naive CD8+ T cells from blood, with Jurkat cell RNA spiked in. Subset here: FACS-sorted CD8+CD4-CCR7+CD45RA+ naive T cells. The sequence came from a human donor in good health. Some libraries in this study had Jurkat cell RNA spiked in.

CDR3 in DNA: TGTGCCAGCAGTTTTCCGGGGGATACGCAGTATTTT. Its translation is CASSFPGDTQYF. This chain links TRBV12-3 or TRBV12-4 with TRBJ2-3; D may be TRBD2 (5 bases). Trimming removed 3 bases at V and 6 bases at J, with 7 bases between. The CDR3 consists of 12 residues.